This TCR beta chain was captured by sequencing in a study of neurological immune-mediated disorders. Study-level information: Within the group of approximately 35 multiple sclerosis patients, about 30 were relapsing-remitting, while 3 were secondary progressive.

The CDR3 contains 14 residues. Trimming removed 3 bases from V and 7 bases from J, with 15 bases in between. The germline CDR1 and CDR2 sequences are SGHTA and FQGNSA. This clonotype was observed at least ten times. By 5'RACE with 10-nucleotide random UMIs, the cDNA was made. Sequencing runs each generated in excess of 180 million TCR-beta sequences derived from 15-18 subjects. MiXCR, applied by TCRdb to the 5' RACE reads, yields one record per CDR3 protein. The table includes about 120,000 distinct CDR3 sequences, roughly 3.2% detected once. The unsorted libraries were produced from 2 million PBMCs held at -80 C.

Sequencing input: PBMCs. This clonotype was sampled from a woman aged 25-40 years with multiple sclerosis. The chain uses TRBV7-2 and TRBJ1-1; D remains unclear. Here the CDR3 DNA reads TGTGCCAGCAGCTTCGCTGAAGGGCACTATGAAGCTTTCTTT. It is translated as CASSFAEGHYEAFF.